These T cell receptor beta chains were read from a single sample in a study of blood T cell repertoires in COVID-19. The data were produced by immunoSEQ multiplex PCR, yet TCRdb's version contains in-frame clones alone and is incomplete. The sample lists about 220,000 clones; around 81% were seen once. Sample: peripheral blood. The receptor source for this set is a human donor in a cohort sampled during active COVID-19. Both conserved end residues are part of each CDR3. The D gene is left open where the match is weak. The size of a clone is reported for some rows only, either as once, few or many, or as a class for expanded clones.

v_call: TRBV4-1
d_call: -
j_call: TRBJ2-5
clone_size: -
cdr3_aa: CASSQDLGGRRQTQYF
cdr3_nt: TGCGCCAGCAGCCAAGATCTCGGAGGGAGGAGACAGACCCAGTACTTC

v_call: TRBV19
d_call: TRBD1
j_call: TRBJ1-6
clone_size: -
cdr3_aa: CASSIAGDSPNSPLHF
cdr3_nt: TGTGCCAGTAGTATAGCCGGGGACAGCCCTAATTCACCCCTCCACTTT

v_call: TRBV6-5
d_call: -
j_call: TRBJ2-5
clone_size: -
cdr3_aa: CASSYSGLETQYF
cdr3_nt: TGTGCCAGCAGTTACTCGGGGCTCGAGACCCAGTACTTC

v_call: TRBV3-1/TRBV3-2
d_call: TRBD1
j_call: TRBJ2-7
clone_size: -
cdr3_aa: CASSPRDRDNYEQYF
cdr3_nt: TGTGCCAGCAGCCCCAGGGACAGGGACAATTACGAGCAGTACTTC

v_call: TRBV29-1
d_call: TRBD2
j_call: TRBJ2-3
clone_size: -
cdr3_aa: CSVDPREAEDTQYF
cdr3_nt: TGCAGCGTTGACCCGCGGGAGGCCGAAGATACGCAGTATTTT

v_call: TRBV4-2
d_call: -
j_call: TRBJ1-5
clone_size: few
cdr3_aa: CASSQEATAWGNQPQHF
cdr3_nt: TGTGCCAGCAGCCAAGAGGCCACAGCCTGGGGCAATCAGCCCCAGCATTTT

v_call: TRBV5-1
d_call: -
j_call: TRBJ2-3
clone_size: -
cdr3_aa: CASSLESSHGDTQYF
cdr3_nt: TGCGCCAGCAGCTTGGAGTCTAGCCACGGAGATACGCAGTATTTT

v_call: TRBV19
d_call: TRBD2
j_call: TRBJ2-1
clone_size: few
cdr3_aa: CASSPLTSGNEQFF
cdr3_nt: TGTGCCAGTAGTCCACTGACTAGCGGGAATGAGCAGTTCTTC

v_call: TRBV9
d_call: TRBD2
j_call: TRBJ2-3
clone_size: -
cdr3_aa: CASSPRFSGRGSTDTQYF
cdr3_nt: TGTGCCAGCAGCCCCCGATTTAGCGGGAGGGGTAGCACAGATACGCAGTATTTT

v_call: TRBV20-1
d_call: -
j_call: TRBJ1-1
clone_size: many
cdr3_aa: CSASRGTEAFF
cdr3_nt: TGCAGTGCTAGTAGGGGAACTGAAGCTTTCTTT

v_call: TRBV6-5
d_call: TRBD2
j_call: TRBJ2-5
clone_size: -
cdr3_aa: CASTRLAGFKETQYF
cdr3_nt: TGTGCCAGCACTAGACTAGCGGGGTTCAAAGAGACCCAGTACTTC

v_call: TRBV5-5
d_call: -
j_call: TRBJ2-3
clone_size: -
cdr3_aa: CASSLGVHTDTQYF
cdr3_nt: TGTGCCAGCAGCTTGGGAGTTCACACAGATACGCAGTATTTT

v_call: TRBV3-1/TRBV3-2
d_call: TRBD2
j_call: TRBJ2-3
clone_size: -
cdr3_aa: CASSQAGGGDTQYF
cdr3_nt: TGTGCCAGCAGCCAAGCGGGAGGCGGAGATACGCAGTATTTT

v_call: TRBV27
d_call: -
j_call: TRBJ2-5
clone_size: -
cdr3_aa: CASSLSMAQETQYF
cdr3_nt: TGTGCCAGCAGTCTTTCCATGGCCCAAGAGACCCAGTACTTC

v_call: TRBV5-5
d_call: TRBD1
j_call: TRBJ1-1
clone_size: -
cdr3_aa: CASSWGQGRTEAFF
cdr3_nt: TGTGCCAGCAGCTGGGGACAGGGGCGGACTGAAGCTTTCTTT

v_call: TRBV28
d_call: TRBD1
j_call: TRBJ1-2
clone_size: few
cdr3_aa: CASRGQDRNYGYTF
cdr3_nt: TGTGCCAGCAGAGGACAGGACCGTAACTATGGCTACACCTTC

v_call: TRBV11-2
d_call: -
j_call: TRBJ2-5
clone_size: few
cdr3_aa: CASSSPSRGETQYF
cdr3_nt: TGTGCCAGCAGTTCACCTTCCAGGGGAGAGACCCAGTACTTC

v_call: TRBV5-4
d_call: TRBD1
j_call: TRBJ2-7
clone_size: -
cdr3_aa: CASSVPGQGAREQYF
cdr3_nt: TGTGCCAGCAGCGTCCCGGGACAGGGGGCTCGCGAGCAGTACTTC

v_call: TRBV3-1/TRBV3-2
d_call: TRBD2
j_call: TRBJ2-3
clone_size: -
cdr3_aa: CASSQDAAGGTDTQYF
cdr3_nt: TGTGCCAGCAGCCAAGATGCAGCGGGAGGCACAGATACGCAGTATTTT

v_call: TRBV9
d_call: -
j_call: TRBJ2-5
clone_size: -
cdr3_aa: CASSDPGEGRKETQYF
cdr3_nt: TGTGCCAGCAGCGACCCGGGAGAAGGACGAAAAGAGACCCAGTACTTC

v_call: TRBV2
d_call: -
j_call: TRBJ2-5
clone_size: -
cdr3_aa: CASSEAREETQYF
cdr3_nt: TGTGCCAGCAGTGAAGCTCGCGAAGAGACCCAGTACTTC

v_call: TRBV12-3/TRBV12-4
d_call: TRBD1
j_call: TRBJ2-2
clone_size: -
cdr3_aa: CASITGVGGELFF
cdr3_nt: TGTGCCAGCATCACAGGGGTTGGCGGGGAGCTGTTTTTT

v_call: TRBV20-1
d_call: -
j_call: TRBJ2-7
clone_size: once
cdr3_aa: CSASLDEQYF
cdr3_nt: TGCAGTGCTAGCCTAGACGAGCAGTACTTC

v_call: TRBV7-9
d_call: -
j_call: TRBJ2-7
clone_size: -
cdr3_aa: CASTGAGQANEQYF
cdr3_nt: TGTGCCAGCACCGGAGCGGGACAGGCTAACGAGCAGTACTTC

v_call: TRBV19
d_call: -
j_call: TRBJ1-5
clone_size: -
cdr3_aa: CASSPGAGGRSNQPQHF
cdr3_nt: TGTGCCAGTAGTCCCGGGGCGGGGGGTAGAAGCAATCAGCCCCAGCATTTT

v_call: TRBV28
d_call: TRBD1
j_call: TRBJ1-1
clone_size: few
cdr3_aa: CASSNHGTGGTEAFF
cdr3_nt: TGTGCCAGCAGTAATCACGGGACAGGGGGCACTGAAGCTTTCTTT

v_call: TRBV5-1
d_call: -
j_call: TRBJ2-7
clone_size: -
cdr3_aa: CASSPRGHPAYEQYF
cdr3_nt: TGCGCCAGCAGCCCAAGGGGACATCCGGCCTACGAGCAGTACTTC

v_call: TRBV6-4
d_call: TRBD2
j_call: TRBJ2-3
clone_size: -
cdr3_aa: CASSATSGGRHTQYF
cdr3_nt: TGTGCCAGCAGCGCGACTAGCGGGGGGCGTCATACGCAGTATTTT

v_call: TRBV4-3
d_call: -
j_call: TRBJ1-2
clone_size: -
cdr3_aa: CASSQDAGRALGYTF
cdr3_nt: TGCGCCAGCAGCCAAGATGCGGGTAGGGCACTTGGCTACACCTTC

v_call: TRBV2
d_call: TRBD1
j_call: TRBJ1-1
clone_size: -
cdr3_aa: CASSGAVQGAHLAFF
cdr3_nt: TGTGCCAGCAGTGGAGCCGTTCAGGGGGCGCATTTAGCTTTCTTT

v_call: TRBV12-3/TRBV12-4
d_call: -
j_call: TRBJ1-1
clone_size: -
cdr3_aa: CASTRGLNTEAFF
cdr3_nt: TGTGCCAGCACCCGGGGTTTGAACACTGAAGCTTTCTTT

v_call: TRBV19
d_call: -
j_call: TRBJ1-4
clone_size: -
cdr3_aa: CATSGEKLFF
cdr3_nt: TGTGCCACCTCGGGAGAAAAACTGTTTTTT

v_call: TRBV6-5
d_call: TRBD1
j_call: TRBJ1-3
clone_size: -
cdr3_aa: CASSWDSGGGNTIYF
cdr3_nt: TGTGCCAGCAGTTGGGACTCAGGGGGAGGAAACACCATATATTTT

v_call: TRBV7-9
d_call: -
j_call: TRBJ2-6
clone_size: -
cdr3_aa: CASSLEWRIGANVLTF
cdr3_nt: TGTGCCAGCAGCTTAGAGTGGCGGATCGGGGCCAACGTCCTGACTTTC

v_call: TRBV7-6
d_call: TRBD1
j_call: TRBJ1-1
clone_size: once
cdr3_aa: CASSLTKKTGHTEAFF
cdr3_nt: TGTGCCAGCAGCTTAACGAAGAAGACAGGGCACACTGAAGCTTTCTTT

v_call: TRBV28
d_call: -
j_call: TRBJ2-7
clone_size: -
cdr3_aa: CASSLSRRPNPWEQYF
cdr3_nt: TGTGCCAGCAGTTTAAGTCGGAGACCGAACCCATGGGAGCAGTACTTC

v_call: TRBV10-3
d_call: TRBD1
j_call: TRBJ1-2
clone_size: -
cdr3_aa: CAISERTGGYGYTF
cdr3_nt: TGTGCCATCAGTGAGAGGACAGGGGGCTATGGCTACACCTTC

v_call: TRBV24-1
d_call: TRBD2
j_call: TRBJ2-1
clone_size: -
cdr3_aa: CATTSASGGNEQFF
cdr3_nt: TGTGCCACCACCAGCGCTAGCGGGGGGAATGAGCAGTTCTTC

v_call: TRBV5-1
d_call: -
j_call: TRBJ2-3
clone_size: -
cdr3_aa: CASSQGFFSADTQYF
cdr3_nt: TGCGCCAGCAGCCAGGGGTTTTTCTCGGCAGATACGCAGTATTTT

v_call: TRBV29-1
d_call: TRBD1
j_call: TRBJ2-7
clone_size: -
cdr3_aa: CSVDRGGSYEQYF
cdr3_nt: TGCAGCGTGGACAGGGGGGGGTCCTACGAGCAGTACTTC

v_call: TRBV9
d_call: -
j_call: TRBJ1-3
clone_size: few
cdr3_aa: CASSVGDYSGNTIYF
cdr3_nt: TGTGCCAGCAGCGTAGGAGACTACTCTGGAAACACCATATATTTT

v_call: TRBV18
d_call: -
j_call: TRBJ1-2
clone_size: -
cdr3_aa: CASSPREDSRIGYTF
cdr3_nt: TGTGCCAGCTCCCCCCGAGAGGACAGCCGTATAGGCTACACCTTC

v_call: TRBV5-1
d_call: TRBD1
j_call: TRBJ2-5
clone_size: -
cdr3_aa: CASSLGDRGLETQYF
cdr3_nt: TGCGCCAGCAGCTTGGGGGACAGGGGGCTAGAGACCCAGTACTTC

v_call: TRBV28
d_call: TRBD1
j_call: TRBJ1-2
clone_size: -
cdr3_aa: CASWAGQGLSGYTF
cdr3_nt: TGTGCCAGCTGGGCCGGACAGGGTTTATCTGGCTACACCTTC

v_call: TRBV4-3
d_call: -
j_call: TRBJ1-2
clone_size: -
cdr3_aa: CASSRELPSRGSDGYTF
cdr3_nt: TGCGCCAGCAGCCGCGAGCTACCGAGTCGGGGGAGCGATGGCTACACCTTC

v_call: TRBV28
d_call: -
j_call: TRBJ2-3
clone_size: -
cdr3_aa: CASSIRLPGGYTQYF
cdr3_nt: TGTGCCAGCAGCATCAGGTTACCCGGGGGTTATACGCAGTATTTT

v_call: TRBV28
d_call: -
j_call: TRBJ2-1
clone_size: -
cdr3_aa: CASSSPGGSYNEQFF
cdr3_nt: TGTGCCAGCAGTTCCCCCGGGGGATCCTACAATGAGCAGTTCTTC

v_call: TRBV18
d_call: TRBD1
j_call: TRBJ2-7
clone_size: few
cdr3_aa: CASSPRGRTGGTYEQYF
cdr3_nt: TGTGCCAGCTCACCACGGGGTAGGACAGGGGGTACCTACGAGCAGTACTTC

v_call: TRBV29-1
d_call: -
j_call: TRBJ1-1
clone_size: -
cdr3_aa: CSVALPSTEAFF
cdr3_nt: TGCAGCGTTGCTCTGCCGAGCACTGAAGCTTTCTTT

v_call: TRBV2
d_call: -
j_call: TRBJ1-5
clone_size: few
cdr3_aa: CASRYSPRQPQHF
cdr3_nt: TGTGCCAGCAGGTACAGTCCCCGGCAGCCCCAGCATTTT

v_call: TRBV5-1
d_call: -
j_call: TRBJ2-1
clone_size: -
cdr3_aa: CASNQAYAEQFF
cdr3_nt: TGCGCCAGCAACCAAGCGTACGCTGAGCAGTTCTTC

v_call: TRBV11-2
d_call: TRBD1
j_call: TRBJ1-1
clone_size: few
cdr3_aa: CASSPRDRGTEAFF
cdr3_nt: TGTGCCAGCAGTCCCCGGGACAGGGGGACTGAAGCTTTCTTT

v_call: TRBV5-1
d_call: -
j_call: TRBJ2-2
clone_size: -
cdr3_aa: CASSMEGARAGGELFF
cdr3_nt: TGCGCCAGCAGCATGGAGGGGGCCCGGGCCGGCGGGGAGCTGTTTTTT

v_call: TRBV15
d_call: -
j_call: TRBJ2-3
clone_size: many
cdr3_aa: CATSRSPGEDTQYF
cdr3_nt: TGTGCCACCAGCAGATCCCCGGGGGAAGATACGCAGTATTTT

v_call: TRBV5-8
d_call: -
j_call: TRBJ1-1
clone_size: -
cdr3_aa: CASGRMPKNTEAFF
cdr3_nt: TGTGCCAGCGGCAGGATGCCGAAGAACACTGAAGCTTTCTTT